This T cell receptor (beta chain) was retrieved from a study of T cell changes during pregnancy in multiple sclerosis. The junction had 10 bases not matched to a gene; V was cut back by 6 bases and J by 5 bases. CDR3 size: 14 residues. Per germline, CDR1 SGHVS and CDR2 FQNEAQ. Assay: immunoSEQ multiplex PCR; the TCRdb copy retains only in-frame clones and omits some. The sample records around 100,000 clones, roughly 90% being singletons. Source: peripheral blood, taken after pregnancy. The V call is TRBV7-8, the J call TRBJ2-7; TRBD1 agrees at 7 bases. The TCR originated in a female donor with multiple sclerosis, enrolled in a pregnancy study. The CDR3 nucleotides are TGTGCCAGCAGATCAGGACAGGTCCTCGACGAGCAGTACTTC. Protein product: CASRSGQVLDEQYF. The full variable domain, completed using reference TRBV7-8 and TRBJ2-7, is GAGVSQSPRYKVAKRGQDVALRCDPISGHVSLFWYQQALGQGPEFLTYFQNEAQLDKSGLPSDRFFAERPEGSVSTLKIQRTQQEDSAVYLCASRSGQVLDEQYFGPGTRLTVT.